A single sample gave rise to the 12 T cell receptor beta chains below, sequenced in a study of T cell changes during pregnancy in multiple sclerosis. Using immunoSEQ multiplex PCR, the repertoire was profiled, and TCRdb retains in-frame clones only, with some absent. Found here are roughly 37,000 clones, around 92% of them singletons; the top ten hold around 0.47%. Sequencing used CD4+ T cells from peripheral blood mononuclear cells, obtained in the second trimester of pregnancy. These receptor sequences come from a female donor in good health, enrolled as a control in a pregnancy study.

The chain combines TRBV20-1 with TRBJ2-7, with 9 bases fitting TRBD2. The CDR3 totals 11 residues. Germline CDR1 and CDR2: DFQATT and SNEGSKA (reference sequence). The CDR3 sequence: CRGIAGDEQYF. The DNA of the CDR3 is TGCAGGGGGATAGCGGGAGATGAGCAGTACTTC.

V gene TRBV25-1 combines with J gene TRBJ2-7; D is undetermined. Germline assignment: CDR1 MGHDK and CDR2 SYGVNS. Trimming removed 8 bases at V and 2 bases at J, with 10 bases between. This CDR3 contains 12 residues. CDR3 residues: CASGESAYEQYF. Here the CDR3 DNA reads TGTGCCAGCGGAGAGAGTGCCTACGAGCAGTACTTC.

This chain uses TRBV9 with TRBJ1-3, with D possibly TRBD1 on 5 matching bases. Germline V lookup: CDR1 SGDLS, CDR2 YYNGEE. The V gene lost 2 bases and the J gene lost 1 base, with 16 bases spanning the gap. The CDR3 length is 17 residues. The DNA of the CDR3 is TGTGCCAGCAGCGTGGGTACAGGTGCTAATTCTGGAAACACCATATATTTT. Its translation is CASSVGTGANSGNTIYF.

The chain uses TRBV7-2 and TRBJ2-1, with 13 nucleotides matching TRBD2. This CDR3 is 15 amino acids long. Trimming took 5 bases from V and 9 from J; bases not matched to a gene: 7. CDR1 is SGHTA and CDR2 is FQGNSA in the germline V gene. CDR3 region: CASSPGLAGAGEQFF. As DNA, the CDR3 is TGTGCCAGCAGCCCTGGACTAGCGGGAGCGGGTGAGCAGTTCTTC.

This chain joins TRBV5-4 and TRBJ1-2; D is ambiguous. Trimming left V 0 bases short and J 6 bases short, with 12 bases between. The CDR3 is made up of 14 amino acids. The germline V gene encodes CDR1 SGHNT and CDR2 YYREEE (reference sequence). CDR3 DNA: TGTGCCAGCAGCTTGGCCAGAGGTTCCCATGGCTACACCTTC. Translation: CASSLARGSHGYTF.

The V and J genes are TRBV6-1 and TRBJ1-3; TRBD1 might be the D (5 bases). Germline-derived CDR1 and CDR2 are MNHNS and SASEGT. CDR3 size: 15 residues. Trimming pared 9 bases from V and 0 bases from J, leaving 15 bases between. The chain's CDR3 is CASSTAASSGNTIYF. CDR3 nucleotide sequence: TGTGCCAGTTCGACAGCTGCGAGCTCTGGAAACACCATATATTTT.

The gene calls are TRBV7-2 and TRBJ1-2; 10 positions match TRBD1. The CDR3 has 16 amino acids. The germline CDR1 and CDR2 sequences are SGHTA and FQGNSA. Trimming removed 1 base from V and 2 bases from J; junction bases left unmatched: 4. Here the CDR3 reads CASSLEGTGVNYGYTF. In DNA form, the CDR3 reads TGTGCCAGCAGCTTAGAAGGGACAGGGGTGAACTATGGCTACACCTTC. Based on the CDR3 plus reference TRBV7-2 and TRBJ1-2, the full variable domain is GAGVSQSPSNKVTEKGKDVELRCDPISGHTALYWYRQSLGQGLEFLIYFQGNSAPDKSGLPSDRFSAERTGGSVSTLTIQRTQQEDSAVYLCASSLEGTGVNYGYTFGSGTRLTVV.

The sample holds one count of this clone. V and J are TRBV11-2 and TRBJ2-2; D is possibly TRBD2 (6 bases). The V and J ends lost 7 bases and 2 bases respectively, with 17 bases between them. Germline CDR1 SGHAT, CDR2 FQNNGV. The CDR3 has 16 amino acids. For the CDR3, the DNA is TGTGCCAGCATCCCCCTCGGGGGATCAAACACCGGGGAGCTGTTTTTT. This sequence encodes CASIPLGGSNTGELFF.

This clone has a handful of counts. The chain has TRBV7-9 and TRBJ2-5; maybe TRBD2 (6 bases). Germline V gene sequence: CDR1 SEHNR, CDR2 FQNEAQ (reference sequence). The V gene lost 2 bases and the J gene lost 4 bases, with 14 bases spanning the gap. The CDR3 runs to 15 residues. The CDR3 loop reads CASSLRAGIGETQYF. The CDR3 DNA sequence: TGTGCCAGCAGCTTACGTGCGGGAATTGGAGAGACCCAGTACTTC.

The chain has TRBV18 and TRBJ2-7, with 7 bases that match TRBD1. The CDR3 spans 14 residues. V was clipped by 4 bases and J by 7 bases; unmatched bases: 10. Germline V gives CDR1 KGHSH, CDR2 LQKENI. This CDR3 reads CASSRSGQLFEQYF. The CDR3 DNA follows: TGTGCCAGCTCACGATCGGGACAGCTCTTTGAGCAGTACTTC.

The chain recombines TRBV30 with TRBJ1-1, with a possible D match to TRBD1 (5 bases). Trimming cost V 4 bases and J 7 bases, with 13 bases left between them. The CDR3 is 12 residues long. Germline V gives CDR1 GTSNPN, CDR2 SVGIG (reference sequence). The CDR3 coding sequence is TGTGCCTGGATCCCAAGGGGCCTTGAAGCTTTCTTT. Protein sequence: CAWIPRGLEAFF.

The V call is TRBV2, the J call TRBJ2-1, with a possible D match to TRBD2 (5 bases). The CDR3 is made up of 11 amino acids. CDR1 and CDR2 (germline): SNHLY, FYNNEI. Trimming cost V 8 bases and J 6 bases, with 8 bases left between them. CDR3 nucleotides: TGTGCCAGCTTAAGCGGCAATGAGCAGTTCTTC. It is translated as CASLSGNEQFF.